These 6 T cell receptor beta chains were sequenced from one sample in a study of neurological immune-mediated disorders. TCRdb fed the 5' RACE reads into MiXCR, producing one record per CDR3 protein. This table has more than 70,000 distinct CDR3 sequences, 10% appearing once. Sequenced input: PBMCs. These receptors all come from a man aged 40-49 years in good health.

This clonotype has at least ten counts. The CDR3 sequence: CASIAPGGTEAFF. DNA of the CDR3: TGTGCCAGCATCGCCCCCGGAGGAACTGAAGCTTTCTTT. This chain connects TRBV7-9 to TRBJ1-1; D unclear. The V end was cut by 7 bases, the J end by 5 bases, with 14 bases between. Per the germline V gene, CDR1 is SEHNR and CDR2 is FQNEAQ (reference sequence). This CDR3 is 13 amino acids long.

The chain uses TRBV5-1 and TRBJ1-1, with D possibly TRBD1 on 6 matching bases. This CDR3 has 14 residues. Germline assignment: CDR1 SGHRS and CDR2 YFSETQ. Trimming took 7 bases from V and 10 from J, leaving 23 bases between them. The DNA of the CDR3 is TGCGCCAGCTCGTTTGAGGAGACAGGCCTATCAGCTTTCTTT. Protein product: CASSFEETGLSAFF.

In its sample, this clonotype was seen many times. The rearrangement links TRBV5-1 to TRBJ2-5, with 9 positions matching TRBD2. With 1 base clipped from V and 5 bases from J, the junction kept 9 bases outside the gene matches. From germline, CDR1 is SGHRS and CDR2 YFSETQ. The CDR3 runs to 16 residues. The CDR3 region is CASSLMPSGVRETQYF. Here the CDR3 DNA reads TGCGCCAGCAGCTTGATGCCTAGCGGGGTCCGGGAGACCCAGTACTTC.

This clonotype was counted many times. The chain joins TRBV20-1 to TRBJ2-7; D is possibly TRBD2 (5 bases). The CDR3 is 14 residues long. Germline CDR1 DFQATT, CDR2 SNEGSKA (reference sequence). The V end was cut by 2 bases, the J end by 1 base, with 12 bases between. The CDR3 here is CSARRDPASYEQYF. The DNA for the CDR3 is TGCAGTGCTAGACGGGATCCAGCGTCCTACGAGCAGTACTTC.

This clonotype was detected many times. In nucleotides, the CDR3 is TGTGCCAGCAGCTTCAGCTTTAGCGGGGGCCAAGAGACCCAGTACTTC. Protein: CASSFSFSGGQETQYF. J is TRBJ2-5 and V is TRBV5-6, with TRBD2 matching over 9 bases. CDR1 SGHDT and CDR2 YYEEEE come from the germline V gene. Trimming cost V 2 bases and J 1 base; bases outside gene matches: 6. This CDR3 has 16 residues.

Many counts were recorded for this clonotype. The rearrangement links TRBV20-1 to TRBJ2-3; 8 nucleotides agree with TRBD2. This CDR3 contains 15 residues. Trimming at V came to 5 bases and at J to 2 bases, leaving 9 bases not matched to a gene. CDR1 is DFQATT, CDR2 SNEGSKA, per germline (reference sequence). In DNA, the CDR3 is TGCAGTGCTCCTTCTACTAGCGGACTCACAGATACGCAGTATTTT. The encoded protein is CSAPSTSGLTDTQYF.